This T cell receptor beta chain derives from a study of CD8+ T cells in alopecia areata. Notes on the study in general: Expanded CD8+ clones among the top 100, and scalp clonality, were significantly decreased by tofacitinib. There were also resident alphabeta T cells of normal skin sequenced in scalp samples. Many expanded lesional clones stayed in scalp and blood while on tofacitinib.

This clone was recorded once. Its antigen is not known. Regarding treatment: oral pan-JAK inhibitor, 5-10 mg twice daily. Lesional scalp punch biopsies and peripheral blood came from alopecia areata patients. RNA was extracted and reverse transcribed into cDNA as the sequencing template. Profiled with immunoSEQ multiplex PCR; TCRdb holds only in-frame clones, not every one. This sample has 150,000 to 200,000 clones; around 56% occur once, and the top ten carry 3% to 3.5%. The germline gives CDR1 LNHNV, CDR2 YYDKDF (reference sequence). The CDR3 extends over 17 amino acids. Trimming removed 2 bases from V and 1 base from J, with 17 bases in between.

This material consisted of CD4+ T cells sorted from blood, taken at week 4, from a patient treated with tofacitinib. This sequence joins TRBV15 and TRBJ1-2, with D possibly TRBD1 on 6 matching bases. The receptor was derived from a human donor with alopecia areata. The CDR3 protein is CATSRSWGRGNNYGYTF. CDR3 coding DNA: TGTGCCACCAGCAGATCATGGGGGCGAGGGAATAACTATGGCTACACCTTC.